Detailed here is one T cell receptor beta chain. Its antigen is as yet unknown. Baseline, cycle 4 day 1, and cycle 7 day 1 were the blood sampling points. The table came from immunoSEQ multiplex PCR; TCRdb's copy has only in-frame clones and leaves some out. The sample holds tens of thousands of clones, 85% to 90% seen once. The entry originates in a study of OX40 agonist ivuxolimab in advanced cancers. Whole-study results and caveats: On average, a greater number of expanded clones characterised CD8+ T cells relative to CD4+. Some nonresponders also had low normalized T-cell clonal expansion.

Germline values: CDR1 MDHEN, CDR2 SYDVKM. The CDR3 has 14 residues. The V end lost 9 bases, the J end lost 2 bases, and 17 bases lay between the germline ends. Here the sequenced sample was CD4+ or CD8+ T cells sorted from blood, taken in a trial of the OX40 agonist ivuxolimab. The chain is built from TRBV28 and TRBJ2-7, with D unclear. This receptor was identified in an adult with an advanced solid tumor such as melanoma, head and neck, liver or kidney cancer. CDR3 region: CASGSWGTAYEQYF. In DNA form, the CDR3 reads TGTGCCAGTGGATCGTGGGGAACCGCCTACGAGCAGTACTTC.